This T cell receptor (beta chain) was found in a study of human thymus T cells. Method: immunoSEQ multiplex PCR; TCRdb's copy keeps in-frame clones and lacks some. The repertoire consists of some 44,000 clones, with roughly 94% occurring once and the leading ten covering around 0.2%. The sequencing input was blood. This TCR was sampled from a girl under two years old with a congenital heart defect but otherwise immunologically healthy.

For the CDR3, the DNA is TGCGCCAGCAGCTTGGGGGGTAGCGGTTTCTCCTACGAGCAGTACTTC. This sequence encodes CASSLGGSGFSYEQYF. The V and J genes are TRBV5-1 and TRBJ2-7; TRBD2 might be the D (6 bases). Trimming removed 0 bases from V and 0 bases from J, with 13 bases in between. CDR1 and CDR2 (germline): SGHRS, YFSETQ. This CDR3 is built from 16 residues.